The subject of this entry is one T cell receptor (beta chain). As yet, its antigen is unknown. A much larger clonotype is one base distant, so this may be a read error. Because the CDR3 is missing its conserved closing phenylalanine or tryptophan, this is likely a read error. The DNA is left out, because the CDR3 cannot be placed on it with certainty; the CDR3 is given as TCRdb lists it. This sample stems from a study of breast tumors, draining lymph nodes, adjacent tissues. Including both end residues, the CDR3 is 14 amino acids long. Germline V lookup: CDR1 SGHVS, CDR2 FQNEAQ. TCRdb reprocessed the multiplex PCR reads via MiXCR and lists one record per CDR3 protein. The sample includes some 170,000 distinct CDR3 sequences, 33% of them seen just once. Study-wide points: Findings are consistent with lymph node origin and intratumoral expansion of most tumor T cells. Tumor TCR diversity was below lymph nodes but above nontumor tissue. Compared with basal-like, luminal-like tumors shared significantly more repertoire with nontumor tissue. The lymph node origin of tumor T cells was framed as consistent with a hypothesis, not demonstrated.

Axillary draining lymph nodes of breast cancer patients supplied the node samples. The chain has TRBV7-8 and TRBJ2-1. The clonotype comes from a female donor with breast cancer. Some clones in this sample may be carry-over from other donors' samples. The sample taken for sequencing was axillary lymph node tissue. CDR3 protein: CASSLAQVRESKFL.